This TCR beta chain was identified during a study of cytomegalovirus exposure and HLA in healthy donors. The PCR employed 60 Vbeta primers together with 13 Jbeta primers. TCRdb keeps only in-frame clones here, not all; method: immunoSEQ multiplex PCR. The table has more than 95,000 clones, 79% seen once; the top ten hold 3.5% to 5%. Trimming cost V 7 bases and J 2 bases; bases outside gene matches: 9. The CDR3 extends over 16 amino acids. Germline-derived CDR1 and CDR2 are SGHRS and YFSETQ. This chain links TRBV5-1 with TRBJ2-3; 11 bases align to TRBD2. Input material: PBMCs. The receptor comes from a man aged 30 to 39 in good health and CMV-seropositive. The CDR3 DNA reads as TGCGCCAGCTCCACCGGGACTAGCGGAATCACAGATACGCAGTATTTT. Its translation is CASSTGTSGITDTQYF. Drawing the rest from reference TRBV5-1 and TRBJ2-3, the complete variable domain is KAGVTQTPRYLIKTRGQQVTLSCSPISGHRSVSWYQQTPGQGLQFLFEYFSETQRNKGNFPGRFSGRQFSNSRSEMNVSTLELGDSALYLCASSTGTSGITDTQYFGPGTRLTVL.